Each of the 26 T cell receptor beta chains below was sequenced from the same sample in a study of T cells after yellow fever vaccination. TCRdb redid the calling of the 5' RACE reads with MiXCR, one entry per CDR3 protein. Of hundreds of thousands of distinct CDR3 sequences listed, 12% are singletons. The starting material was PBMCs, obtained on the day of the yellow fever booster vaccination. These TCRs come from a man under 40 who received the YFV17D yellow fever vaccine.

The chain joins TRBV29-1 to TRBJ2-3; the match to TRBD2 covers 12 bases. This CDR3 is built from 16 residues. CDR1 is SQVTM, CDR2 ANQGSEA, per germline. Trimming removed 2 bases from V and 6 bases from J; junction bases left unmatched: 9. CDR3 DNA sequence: TGCAGCGTTGAACCTAGGACTAGCGGGATAGGGGATACGCAGTATTTT. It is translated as CSVEPRTSGIGDTQYF.

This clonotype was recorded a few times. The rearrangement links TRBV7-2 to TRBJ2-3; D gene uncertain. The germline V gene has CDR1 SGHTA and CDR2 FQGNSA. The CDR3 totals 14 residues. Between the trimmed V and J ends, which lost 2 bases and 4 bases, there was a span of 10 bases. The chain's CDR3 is CASSLNGFPDTQYF. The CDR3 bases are TGTGCCAGCAGCTTAAATGGGTTTCCAGATACGCAGTATTTT.

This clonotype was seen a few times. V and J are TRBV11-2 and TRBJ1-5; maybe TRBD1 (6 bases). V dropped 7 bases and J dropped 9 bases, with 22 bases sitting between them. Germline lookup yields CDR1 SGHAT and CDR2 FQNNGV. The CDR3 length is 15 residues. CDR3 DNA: TGTGCCAGCATCGGGCCCCCAGACAGGTTTGGGCCCCAGCATTTT. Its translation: CASIGPPDRFGPQHF.

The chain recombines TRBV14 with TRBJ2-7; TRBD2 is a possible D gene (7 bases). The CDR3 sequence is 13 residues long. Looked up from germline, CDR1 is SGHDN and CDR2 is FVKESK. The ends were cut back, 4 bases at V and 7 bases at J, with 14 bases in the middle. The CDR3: CASSRLGGREQYF. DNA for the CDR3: TGTGCCAGCAGCCGACTGGGGGGGCGTGAGCAGTACTTC.

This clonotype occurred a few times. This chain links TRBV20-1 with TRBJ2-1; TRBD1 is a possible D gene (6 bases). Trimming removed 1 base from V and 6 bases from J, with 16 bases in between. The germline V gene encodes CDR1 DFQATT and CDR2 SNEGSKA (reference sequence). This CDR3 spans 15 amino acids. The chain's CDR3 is CSARGGPAAANEQFF. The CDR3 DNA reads TGCAGTGCTAGAGGGGGGCCAGCGGCAGCCAATGAGCAGTTCTTC.

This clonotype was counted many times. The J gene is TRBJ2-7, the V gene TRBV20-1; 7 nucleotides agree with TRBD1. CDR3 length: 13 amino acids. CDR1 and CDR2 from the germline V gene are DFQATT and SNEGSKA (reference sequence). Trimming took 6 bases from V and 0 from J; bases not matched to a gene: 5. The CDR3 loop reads CSAPGQSSYEQYF. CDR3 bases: TGCAGTGCCCCGGGACAGAGCTCCTACGAGCAGTACTTC.

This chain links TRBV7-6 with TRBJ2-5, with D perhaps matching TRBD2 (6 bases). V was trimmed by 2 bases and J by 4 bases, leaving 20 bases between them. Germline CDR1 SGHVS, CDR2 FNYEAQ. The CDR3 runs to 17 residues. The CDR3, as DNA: TGTGCCAGCAGCTTAATTTCCCGGGGAGGTGGTATAGAGACCCAGTACTTC. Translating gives CASSLISRGGGIETQYF.

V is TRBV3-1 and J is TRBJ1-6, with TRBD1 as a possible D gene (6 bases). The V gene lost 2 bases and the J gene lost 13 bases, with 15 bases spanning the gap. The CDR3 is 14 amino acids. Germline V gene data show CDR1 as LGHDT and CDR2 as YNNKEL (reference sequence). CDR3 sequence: CASSQRDKVAPLHF. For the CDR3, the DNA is TGTGCCAGCAGCCAACGGGACAAGGTTGCCCCCCTCCACTTT.

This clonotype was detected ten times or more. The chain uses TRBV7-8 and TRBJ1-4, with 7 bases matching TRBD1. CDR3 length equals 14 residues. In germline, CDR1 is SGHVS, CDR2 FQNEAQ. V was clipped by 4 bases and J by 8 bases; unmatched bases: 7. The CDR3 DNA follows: TGTGCCAGCAGCTACCGGACAGGCCGAGAAAAACTGTTTTTT. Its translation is CASSYRTGREKLFF.

The CDR3 sequence: CASSSDLATNEKLFF. CDR3 coding DNA: TGTGCCAGCAGCTCGGATCTTGCAACTAATGAAAAACTGTTTTTT. The genes are TRBV12-3 or TRBV12-4 and TRBJ1-4; D is unresolved. This CDR3 contains 15 residues. V lost 6 bases to trimming and J lost 0 bases, with 11 bases between them.

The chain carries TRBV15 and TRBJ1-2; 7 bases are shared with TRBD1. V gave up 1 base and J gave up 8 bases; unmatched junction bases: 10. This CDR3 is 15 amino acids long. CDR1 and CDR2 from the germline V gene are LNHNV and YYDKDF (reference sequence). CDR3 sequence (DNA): TGTGCCACCAGCAGAGCGACAGGGTTTGATCAAGGCTACACCTTC. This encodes CATSRATGFDQGYTF.

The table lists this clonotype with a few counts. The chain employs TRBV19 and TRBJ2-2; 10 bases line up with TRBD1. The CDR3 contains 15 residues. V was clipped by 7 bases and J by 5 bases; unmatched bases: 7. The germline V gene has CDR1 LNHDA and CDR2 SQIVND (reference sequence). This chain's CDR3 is CASMKTGGFTGELFF. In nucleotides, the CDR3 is TGTGCCAGTATGAAGACAGGGGGCTTTACCGGGGAGCTGTTTTTT.

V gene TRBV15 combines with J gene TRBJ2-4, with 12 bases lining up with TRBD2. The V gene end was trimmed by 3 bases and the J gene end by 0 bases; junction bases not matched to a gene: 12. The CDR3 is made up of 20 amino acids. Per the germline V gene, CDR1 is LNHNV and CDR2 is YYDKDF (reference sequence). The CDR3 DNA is TGTGCCACCAGCAGTGAGCACGGGACTAGCGGGCTAGGAGCCAAAAACATTCAGTACTTC. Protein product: CATSSEHGTSGLGAKNIQYF.

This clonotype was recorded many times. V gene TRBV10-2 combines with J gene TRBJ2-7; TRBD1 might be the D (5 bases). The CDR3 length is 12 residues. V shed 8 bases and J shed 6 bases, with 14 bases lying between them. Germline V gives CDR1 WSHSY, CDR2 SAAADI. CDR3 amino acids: CASGARPFEQYF. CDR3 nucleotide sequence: TGCGCCAGCGGGGCCCGACCCTTCGAGCAGTACTTC.

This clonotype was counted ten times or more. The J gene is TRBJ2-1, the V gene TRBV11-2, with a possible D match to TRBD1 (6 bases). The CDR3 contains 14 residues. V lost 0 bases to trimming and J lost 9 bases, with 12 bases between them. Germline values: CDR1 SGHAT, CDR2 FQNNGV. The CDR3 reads CASSLENRAVEQFF. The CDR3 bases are TGTGCCAGCAGCTTAGAAAACAGGGCGGTTGAGCAGTTCTTC.

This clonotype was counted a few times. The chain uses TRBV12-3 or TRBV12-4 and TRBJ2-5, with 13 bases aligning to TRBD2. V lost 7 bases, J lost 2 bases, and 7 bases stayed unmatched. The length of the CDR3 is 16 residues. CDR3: CASTPGLAGSQETQYF. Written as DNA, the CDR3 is TGTGCCAGCACCCCGGGACTAGCGGGATCGCAAGAGACCCAGTACTTC.

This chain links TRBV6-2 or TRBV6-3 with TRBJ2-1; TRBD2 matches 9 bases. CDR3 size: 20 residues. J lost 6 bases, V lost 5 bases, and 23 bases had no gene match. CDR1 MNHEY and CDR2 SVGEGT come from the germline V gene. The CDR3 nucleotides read TGTGCCAGCAGTCCCGCTCACCCTCTTATAGCGGGAGTAGTTCTCAATGAGCAGTTCTTC. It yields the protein CASSPAHPLIAGVVLNEQFF.

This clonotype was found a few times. The CDR3 region has the DNA TGCAGCGGGGGAGGCCTCTACAATGAGCAGTTCTTC. It translates to CSGGGLYNEQFF. The gene calls are TRBV20-1 and TRBJ2-1, with D tentatively TRBD2 (6 bases). Germline CDR1 and CDR2: DFQATT and SNEGSKA (reference sequence). This CDR3 contains 12 residues.

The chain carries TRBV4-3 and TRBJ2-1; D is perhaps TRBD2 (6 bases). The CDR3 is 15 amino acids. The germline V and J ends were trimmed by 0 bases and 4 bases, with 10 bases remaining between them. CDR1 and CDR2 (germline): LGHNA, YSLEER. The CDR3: CASSQESGFYNEQFF. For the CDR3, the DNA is TGCGCCAGCAGCCAAGAGAGCGGGTTTTACAATGAGCAGTTCTTC.

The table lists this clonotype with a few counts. The CDR3 loop reads CASSLGISYNEQFF. In nucleotides, the CDR3 is TGTGCCAGCAGCTTGGGTATCTCCTACAATGAGCAGTTCTTC. The rearrangement joins TRBV5-4 to TRBJ2-1; D not resolved. Germline CDR1 SGHNT, CDR2 YYREEE (reference sequence). With 0 bases removed from V and 0 bases from J, the gap between germline ends came to 4 bases. The CDR3 length is 14 residues.

As DNA, the CDR3 is TGCAGTGCTAGACTAGCGGGAAGTTCCAATGAGCAGTTCTTC. Translating it yields CSARLAGSSNEQFF. This chain connects TRBV20-1 to TRBJ2-1; 9 bases match TRBD2. This CDR3 has 14 amino acids. Germline-derived CDR1 and CDR2 are DFQATT and SNEGSKA (reference sequence). Losses at the gene ends were 2 bases for V and 6 bases for J; bases not matched to a gene: 5.

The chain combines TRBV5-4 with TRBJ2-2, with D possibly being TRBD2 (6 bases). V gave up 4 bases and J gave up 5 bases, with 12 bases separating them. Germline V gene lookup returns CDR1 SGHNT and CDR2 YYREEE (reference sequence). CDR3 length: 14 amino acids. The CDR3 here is CASSPRAGTGELFF. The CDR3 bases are TGTGCCAGCAGCCCACGGGCGGGGACCGGGGAGCTGTTTTTT.

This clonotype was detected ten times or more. The CDR3 nucleotides read TGCGCCAGCAGCTTCGAGGGGGCGGGTCAGCCCCAGCATTTT. It codes for CASSFEGAGQPQHF. The rearrangement links TRBV5-1 to TRBJ1-5; 7 bases align to TRBD1. The ends lost 2 bases at V and 6 bases at J; junction bases unmatched: 5. This CDR3 has 14 residues. Germline CDR1 SGHRS, CDR2 YFSETQ.

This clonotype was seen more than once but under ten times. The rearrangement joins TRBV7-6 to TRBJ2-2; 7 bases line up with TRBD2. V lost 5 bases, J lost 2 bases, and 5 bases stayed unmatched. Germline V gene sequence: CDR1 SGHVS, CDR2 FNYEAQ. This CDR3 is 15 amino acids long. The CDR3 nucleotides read TGTGCCAGCAGCAGAGCGGGGACTAACACCGGGGAGCTGTTTTTT. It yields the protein CASSRAGTNTGELFF.

The CDR3 reads CSARSFGSGSTDTQYF. CDR3 nucleotides: TGCAGTGCTAGGAGCTTCGGAAGCGGGAGTACAGATACGCAGTATTTT. The chain is built from TRBV20-1 and TRBJ2-3, with 8 bases identical to TRBD2. Germline V gives CDR1 DFQATT, CDR2 SNEGSKA (reference sequence). V dropped 3 bases and J dropped 3; count of bases not matched to a gene: 11. The CDR3 covers 16 residues.

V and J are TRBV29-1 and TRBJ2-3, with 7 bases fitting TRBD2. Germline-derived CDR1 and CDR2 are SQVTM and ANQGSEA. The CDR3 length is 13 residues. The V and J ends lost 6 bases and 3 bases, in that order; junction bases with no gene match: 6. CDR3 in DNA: TGCAGCGTCAGAGGCGGGAGAACAGATACGCAGTATTTT. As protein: CSVRGGRTDTQYF.